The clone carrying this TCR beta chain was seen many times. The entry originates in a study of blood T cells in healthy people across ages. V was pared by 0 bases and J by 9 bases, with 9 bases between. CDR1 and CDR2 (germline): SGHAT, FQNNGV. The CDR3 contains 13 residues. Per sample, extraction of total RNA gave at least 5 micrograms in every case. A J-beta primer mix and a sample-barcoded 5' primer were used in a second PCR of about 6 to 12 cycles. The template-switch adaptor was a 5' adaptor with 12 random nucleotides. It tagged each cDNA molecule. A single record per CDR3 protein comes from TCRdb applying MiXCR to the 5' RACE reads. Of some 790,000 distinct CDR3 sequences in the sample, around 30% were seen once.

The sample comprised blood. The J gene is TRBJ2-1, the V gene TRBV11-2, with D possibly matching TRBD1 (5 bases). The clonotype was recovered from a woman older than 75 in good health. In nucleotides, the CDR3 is TGTGCCAGCAGCTTAGACAGGGTCGGTGAGCAGTTCTTC. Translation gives CASSLDRVGEQFF. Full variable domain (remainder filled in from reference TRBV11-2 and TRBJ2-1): EAGVAQSPRYKIIEKRQSVAFWCNPISGHATLYWYQQILGQGPKLLIQFQNNGVVDDSQLPKDRFSAERLKGVDSTLKIQPAKLEDSAVYLCASSLDRVGEQFFGPGTRLTVL.